The entry below describes one T cell receptor beta chain. Looked up from germline, CDR1 is MDHEN and CDR2 is SYDVKM. The J segment lost 6 bases and the V segment lost 1 base, leaving 1 base of the junction unmatched. This CDR3 contains 13 residues. This sample was included in a study of cytomegalovirus exposure and HLA in healthy donors. The PCR made use of 60 Vbeta and 13 Jbeta primers. The table came from immunoSEQ multiplex PCR; TCRdb's copy has only in-frame clones and leaves some out. The sample gives over 95,000 clones, approximately 80% of which show up once; about 3.3% is in the top ten. This sequence joins TRBV28 and TRBJ2-7; 9 nucleotides line up with TRBD2. The source of this sequence is a man aged 35 to 55 in good health and CMV-seronegative. The material sequenced was PBMCs. The CDR3 sequence: CASSLLAGAEQYF. CDR3 bases: TGTGCCAGCAGTTTATTAGCGGGAGCCGAGCAGTACTTC.